The 25 T cell receptor beta chains presented below share a single source sample, sequenced in a study of Ad26.COV2.S vaccination and SARS-CoV-2 variants. Treatment: some 19 received Ad26.COV2.S at low or high dose, single or two shots; about five received placebo; per-sample allocation not given. Day 63 after the first vaccine or placebo injection was the time point for sampling. The repertoire was sequenced with immunoSEQ multiplex PCR; TCRdb's copy has only in-frame clones and lacks some. The sample holds approximately 300,000 clones; just over 85% are singletons and the top ten take under 2%. This sample comprised peripheral blood, obtained in a trial of Ad26.COV2.S vaccine versus placebo. Receptor source: a person between 18 and 65 years old who received the Ad26.COV2.S COVID-19 vaccine or a placebo.

This clone was detected only a few times. The chain recombines TRBV30 with TRBJ2-7, with 8 bases matching TRBD2. With 3 bases clipped from V and 6 bases from J, the junction kept 13 bases outside the gene matches. CDR1 is GTSNPN and CDR2 is SVGIG in the germline V gene (reference sequence). This CDR3 contains 15 residues. CDR3 loop: CAWRRMAGGHGEQYF. The CDR3 region has the DNA TGTGCCTGGAGGAGAATGGCGGGGGGCCATGGCGAGCAGTACTTC.

The rearrangement links TRBV5-8 to TRBJ1-1; D remains unclear. V was trimmed by 3 bases and J by 2 bases, leaving 5 bases between them. The V gene's germline CDR1 is SGHTS and CDR2 YDEGEE. This CDR3 contains 12 residues. CDR3 sequence reads: CASSWDNTEAFF. CDR3 DNA sequence: TGTGCCAGCAGCTGGGATAACACTGAAGCTTTCTTT.

This clone was seen once. The chain recombines TRBV3-1 (or the pseudogene TRBV3-2) with TRBJ1-4; no definite D call. V was shortened by 2 bases and J by 3 bases, with 10 bases between the two germline ends. The CDR3 consists of 15 residues. CDR1 and CDR2 from the germline V gene are LGHDT and YNNKEL (reference sequence). In DNA form, the CDR3 reads TGTGCCAGCAGCCAATATCGTTTGGCTAATGAAAAACTGTTTTTT. This codes for CASSQYRLANEKLFF.

This chain connects TRBV25-1 to TRBJ2-3; possible D gene TRBD2, 6 bases. Per the germline V gene, CDR1 is MGHDK and CDR2 is SYGVNS. The CDR3 length is 15 residues. Trimming stripped 3 bases from V and 0 bases from J, with 10 bases between. The CDR3: CASSDPGTSTDTQYF. CDR3 bases: TGTGCCAGCAGTGACCCCGGGACTAGCACAGATACGCAGTATTTT. The full variable domain, in which reference TRBV25-1 and TRBJ2-3 provide the parts outside the CDR3, is EADIYQTPRYLVIGTGKKITLECSQTMGHDKMYWYQQDPGMELHLIHYSYGVNSTEKGDLSSESTVSRIRTEHFPLTLESARPSHTSQYLCASSDPGTSTDTQYFGPGTRLTVL.

The rearrangement uses TRBV7-2 and TRBJ2-7, with D hard to call. Germline assignment: CDR1 SGHTA and CDR2 FQGNSA. Deletions cut 5 bases from V and 0 bases from J, with 11 bases between. The CDR3 sequence is 14 residues long. The CDR3 protein is CASSLRRSSYEQYF. DNA of the CDR3: TGTGCCAGCAGCCTCAGGAGAAGCTCCTACGAGCAGTACTTC.

This clone has only one observation. The V call is TRBV30, the J call TRBJ1-5; 8 bases are shared with TRBD1. V was pared by 3 bases and J by 6 bases, with 4 bases of the junction left unmatched. Germline CDR1 is GTSNPN and CDR2 is SVGIG (reference sequence). The CDR3 is made up of 13 amino acids. In DNA form, the CDR3 reads TGTGCCTGGAGCCAGGGGGCAAGTCAGCCCCAGCATTTT. This gives the protein CAWSQGASQPQHF.

The chain has TRBV2 and TRBJ1-5; 7 positions match TRBD1. Germline V gene lookup returns CDR1 SNHLY and CDR2 FYNNEI. With 5 bases clipped from V and 0 bases from J, the junction kept 7 bases outside the gene matches. The CDR3 is 16 residues long. Written as DNA, the CDR3 is TGTGCCAGCAGTAGAACAGGGGAGGGTAGCAATCAGCCCCAGCATTTT. This codes for CASSRTGEGSNQPQHF. Full variable domain (remainder filled in from reference TRBV2 and TRBJ1-5): EPEVTQTPSHQVTQMGQEVILRCVPISNHLYFYWYRQILGQKVEFLVSFYNNEISEKSEIFDDQFSVERPDGSNFTLKIRSTKLEDSAMYFCASSRTGEGSNQPQHFGDGTRLSIL.

The chain carries TRBV18 and TRBJ1-1, with D unclear. V was pared by 8 bases and J by 0 bases, with 10 bases between. Germline CDR1 reads KGHSH; CDR2 reads LQKENI. The CDR3 is 13 amino acids. The DNA for the CDR3 is TGTGCCAGCGCCGAGGCTCTGAACACTGAAGCTTTCTTT. Protein product: CASAEALNTEAFF.

This clone came up once. The chain employs TRBV7-2 and TRBJ2-3; D possibly uses TRBD1 or TRBD2 (6 bases each). With 3 bases removed from V and 3 bases from J, the gap between germline ends came to 19 bases. Germline CDR1 reads SGHTA; CDR2 reads FQGNSA. This CDR3 comprises 17 residues. The CDR3 DNA is TGTGCCAGCAGCTTCCAGCTGGGGGGCGGAAGGACAGATACGCAGTATTTT. Protein sequence: CASSFQLGGGRTDTQYF.

This clone was recorded at least ten times. The rearrangement joins TRBV3-1 (or the pseudogene TRBV3-2) to TRBJ1-1, with 7 nucleotides matching TRBD1. Germline CDR1 reads LGHDT; CDR2 reads YNNKEL (reference sequence). There are 17 residues in the CDR3. V trimming: 4 bases; J trimming: 2 bases; junction bases outside the gene matches: 13. CDR3 sequence: CASSPYPGTDNNTEAFF. CDR3 bases: TGTGCCAGCAGCCCTTATCCCGGGACAGATAATAACACTGAAGCTTTCTTT.

This clone was observed at least ten times. V gene TRBV10-1 combines with J gene TRBJ1-6; D gene uncertain. The CDR3 loop spans 13 amino acids. The germline V gene has CDR1 WNHNN and CDR2 SYGVQD (reference sequence). V lost 0 bases to trimming and J lost 11 bases, with 8 bases between them. The CDR3, as DNA: TGCGCCAGCAGTGAGTCCCTGGGGACACCCCTCCACTTT. Residues: CASSESLGTPLHF.

V usage is TRBV6-4 and J usage is TRBJ2-1; weak D call: TRBD1 (6 bases). CDR3 length: 13 residues. The V and J ends lost 0 bases and 6 bases respectively, with 6 bases between them. Germline assignment: CDR1 MRHNA and CDR2 SNTAGT. CDR3 loop: CASSDSDSNEQFF. CDR3 sequence (DNA): TGTGCCAGCAGTGACTCGGACAGCAATGAGCAGTTCTTC.

The chain links TRBV19 to TRBJ2-1, with TRBD2 identical over 9 bases. The CDR3 runs 16 residues. Trimming cost V 4 bases and J 3 bases; bases outside gene matches: 7. The V gene's germline CDR1 is LNHDA and CDR2 SQIVND (reference sequence). The CDR3 loop reads CASSTPPSGDYNEQFF. CDR3 nucleotide sequence: TGTGCCAGTAGTACCCCTCCTAGCGGGGACTACAATGAGCAGTTCTTC. Supplemented by reference TRBV19 and TRBJ2-1, the full variable domain reads DGGITQSPKYLFRKEGQNVTLSCEQNLNHDAMYWYRQDPGQGLRLIYYSQIVNDFQKGDIAEGYSVSREKKESFPLTVTSAQKNPTAFYLCASSTPPSGDYNEQFFGPGTRLTVL.

The CDR3 spells CASSYGQGGTEAFF. In DNA form, the CDR3 reads TGTGCCAGCAGCTACGGACAGGGAGGGACTGAAGCTTTCTTT. The chain recombines TRBV5-4 with TRBJ1-1; TRBD1 matches at 8 bases. The J segment lost 5 bases and the V segment lost 3 bases, leaving 6 bases of the junction unmatched. Germline values: CDR1 SGHNT, CDR2 YYREEE (reference sequence). This CDR3 has 14 residues.

This chain connects TRBV18 to TRBJ1-3; 7 bases are a match to TRBD1. From germline, CDR1 is KGHSH and CDR2 LQKENI. CDR3 length: 13 amino acids. The junction had 2 bases not matched to a gene; V was cut back by 4 bases and J by 5 bases. CDR3 protein: CASSQGQRNTIYF. CDR3 DNA: TGTGCCAGCTCACAGGGACAGAGAAACACCATATATTTT.

This clone appeared once. The rearrangement joins TRBV6-6 to TRBJ2-7; perhaps TRBD1 as D (6 bases). Trimming took off 7 bases at V and 0 bases at J, with 13 bases between the two ends. This CDR3 region has 14 residues. Germline CDR1 MNHNY, CDR2 SVGAGI (reference sequence). The CDR3 reads CASTLGQTSYEQYF. Here the CDR3 DNA reads TGTGCCAGCACCCTAGGACAGACCTCCTACGAGCAGTACTTC.

The chain links TRBV5-4 to TRBJ1-1; D is uncertain. V was pared by 4 bases and J by 0 bases, with 10 bases between. The length of the CDR3 is 14 residues. Per the germline V gene, CDR1 is SGHNT and CDR2 is YYREEE (reference sequence). CDR3 in DNA: TGTGCCAGCAGCCGAGGAGTACTGAACACTGAAGCTTTCTTT. Translated, it gives CASSRGVLNTEAFF.

The CDR3 DNA reads as TGTGCCAGCAGCCAAGCTAGGGGCACAGATACGCAGTATTTT. This translates into CASSQARGTDTQYF. The chain is built from TRBV3-1 (or the pseudogene TRBV3-2) and TRBJ2-3; D ambiguous. The V gene lost 1 base and the J gene lost 1 base, with 6 bases spanning the gap. CDR1 is LGHDT, CDR2 YNNKEL, per germline (reference sequence). The CDR3 has 14 amino acids.

The chain uses TRBV7-5 and TRBJ1-4; the DNA was not used to check the table's D call, TRBD1. TRBV7-5 is assigned pseudogene status. This CDR3 is built from 16 residues. The CDR3 loop reads CVRSLGDETGNEKLFF. In DNA, the CDR3 is TGTGTCAGAAGCTTAGGTGACGAGACAGGGAATGAAAAACTGTTTTTT.

The chain links TRBV6-2 or TRBV6-3 to TRBJ1-2, with D tentatively TRBD1 (6 bases). CDR3 length: 11 amino acids. Trimming removed 6 bases at V and 7 bases at J, with 9 bases between. Germline V gene lookup returns CDR1 MNHEY and CDR2 SVGEGT. CDR3 sequence (DNA): TGTGCCAGCAGCCAGGGGTCTGGCTACACCTTC. Translation: CASSQGSGYTF.

In this sample, this clone turned up once. The rearrangement joins TRBV7-9 to TRBJ2-5; possibly TRBD1 for D (6 bases). CDR1 and CDR2 (germline): SEHNR, FQNEAQ (reference sequence). The CDR3 runs to 16 residues. Trimming took off 2 bases at V and 6 bases at J, with 19 bases between the two ends. This CDR3 is CASSLYLTGRLKTQYF. CDR3 DNA: TGTGCCAGCAGCTTATATTTGACAGGTCGTCTTAAGACCCAGTACTTC. Filled out from reference TRBV7-9 and TRBJ2-5, the complete variable domain reads DTGVSQNPRHKITKRGQNVTFRCDPISEHNRLYWYRQTLGQGPEFLTYFQNEAQLEKSRLLSDRFSAERPKGSFSTLEIQRTEQGDSAMYLCASSLYLTGRLKTQYFGPGTRLLVL.

The genes are TRBV5-1 and TRBJ2-3; D tentatively fits TRBD1 or TRBD2 (5 bases each). The V gene lost 4 bases and the J gene lost 1 base, with 13 bases spanning the gap. The germline V gene has CDR1 SGHRS and CDR2 YFSETQ. There are 15 residues in the CDR3. The CDR3 region is CASSPGTYRTDTQYF. The CDR3 nucleotides are TGCGCCAGCAGCCCCGGGACGTATCGCACAGATACGCAGTATTTT.

This clone was seen just once. V usage is TRBV6-1 and J usage is TRBJ1-5; TRBD1 might be the D (5 bases). Germline V gene lookup returns CDR1 MNHNS and CDR2 SASEGT. V lost 3 bases, J lost 1 base, and 7 bases lay in between. This CDR3 has 14 amino acids. The CDR3 loop reads CASSDDRSNQPQHF. CDR3 coding DNA: TGTGCCAGCAGTGACGACAGAAGCAATCAGCCCCAGCATTTT.

The rearrangement uses TRBV10-2 and TRBJ2-1; D ambiguous. Trimming removed 5 bases from V and 4 bases from J, with 6 bases in between. CDR3 length: 12 residues. CDR1 WSHSY and CDR2 SAAADI come from the germline V gene. The chain's CDR3 is CASSTTYNEQFF. In DNA form, the CDR3 reads TGCGCCAGCAGTACAACGTACAATGAGCAGTTCTTC.

Details on this clone: One end of the junction fails to match germline, which may point to a read error. The chain joins TRBV27 to TRBJ1-5; D is uncertain. The germline V gene encodes CDR1 MNHEY and CDR2 SMNVEV (reference sequence). This CDR3 region has 14 residues. This CDR3 is CASRRTVGNQPQHF. The CDR3 DNA reads as TGTGCCAGCAGACGGACGGTCGGGAATCAACCCCAGCATTTT.